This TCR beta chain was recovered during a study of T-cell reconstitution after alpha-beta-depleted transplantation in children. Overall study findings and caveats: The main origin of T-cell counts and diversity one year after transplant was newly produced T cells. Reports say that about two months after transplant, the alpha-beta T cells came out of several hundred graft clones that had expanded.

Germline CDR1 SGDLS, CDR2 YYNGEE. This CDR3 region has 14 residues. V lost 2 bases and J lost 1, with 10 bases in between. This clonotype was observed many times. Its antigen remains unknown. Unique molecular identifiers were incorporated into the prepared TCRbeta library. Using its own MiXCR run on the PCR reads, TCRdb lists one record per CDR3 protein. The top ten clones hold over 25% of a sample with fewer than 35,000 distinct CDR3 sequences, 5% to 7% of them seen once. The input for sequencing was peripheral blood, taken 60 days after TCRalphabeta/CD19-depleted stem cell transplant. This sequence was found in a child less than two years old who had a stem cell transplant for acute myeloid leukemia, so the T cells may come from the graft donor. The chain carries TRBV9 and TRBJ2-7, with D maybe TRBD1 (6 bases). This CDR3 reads CASSVGGRSYEQYF. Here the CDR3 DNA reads TGTGCCAGCAGCGTTGGGGGCCGTTCCTACGAGCAGTACTTC.